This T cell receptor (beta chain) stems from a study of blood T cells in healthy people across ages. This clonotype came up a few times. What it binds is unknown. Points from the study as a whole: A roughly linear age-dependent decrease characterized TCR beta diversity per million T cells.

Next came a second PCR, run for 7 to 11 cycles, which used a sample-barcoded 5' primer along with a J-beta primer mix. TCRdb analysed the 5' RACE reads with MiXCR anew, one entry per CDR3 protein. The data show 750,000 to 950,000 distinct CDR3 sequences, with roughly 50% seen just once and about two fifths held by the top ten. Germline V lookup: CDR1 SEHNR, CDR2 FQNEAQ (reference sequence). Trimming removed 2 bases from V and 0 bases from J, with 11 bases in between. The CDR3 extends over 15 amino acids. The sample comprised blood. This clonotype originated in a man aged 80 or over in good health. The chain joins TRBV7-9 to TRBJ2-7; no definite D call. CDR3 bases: TGTGCCAGCAGCTTAAACGGGCCAGTCTCCTACGAGCAGTACTTC. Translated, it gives CASSLNGPVSYEQYF.